Here is one T cell receptor beta chain with its context. Its specificity is unknown. Germline V gives CDR1 DFQATT, CDR2 SNEGSKA (reference sequence). Trimming left V 1 base short and J 7 bases short, with 22 bases between. The CDR3 runs 16 residues. This sample was taken from a study of response to subunit inactivated influenza vaccine. Points from the study as a whole: Seasonal influenza vaccination, on each occasion, was suggested by the authors to recruit few new T cells.

TCRdb reprocessed the RT-PCR reads with MiXCR, giving one entry per CDR3 protein. The profile shows 550,000 to 800,000 distinct CDR3 sequences, 15% to 18% of them singletons. The clonotype comes from a man aged 50-59 years who received an inactivated influenza vaccine. The material sequenced was PBMCs from blood, taken 11 to 12 days after vaccination. This sequence joins TRBV20-1 and TRBJ2-5; D possibly corresponds to TRBD2 (6 bases). The CDR3 here is CSARGAGTTDRRTQYF. The DNA of the CDR3 is TGCAGTGCTAGAGGGGCGGGGACGACCGACCGTCGGACCCAGTACTTC.